This note documents a single T cell receptor (beta chain) sequence. Its antigen is unidentified. The data were obtained in a study of T cell repertoires in ileal Crohn's disease. Looking at the study overall: All patients had surgery for stricturing (around 60%) or penetrating (about 39%) disease. Study-level points and caveats: Mucosal expansions were suggested to be mainly CD8 T cells. Clonality above 26.8% at surgery always came with endoscopic recurrence.

The CDR3 consists of 16 residues. The germline gives CDR1 MNHNY, CDR2 SVGAGI (reference sequence). V gave up 4 bases and J gave up 6 bases; unmatched junction bases: 9. Each sample's TCRB immunosequencing used 450 to 650 nanograms of biopsy DNA. Profiled with immunoSEQ multiplex PCR; TCRdb holds only in-frame clones, not every one. The table shows roughly 29,000 clones, with roughly 78% occurring only once. This TCR was recovered from an adult with Crohn's disease. The material sequenced was ileal tissue. The chain uses TRBV6-6 and TRBJ2-7; 13 nucleotides agree with TRBD2. This CDR3 is CASSFPGTSGISEQYF. The CDR3 region has the DNA TGTGCCAGCAGTTTCCCCGGGACTAGCGGGATATCCGAGCAGTACTTC.